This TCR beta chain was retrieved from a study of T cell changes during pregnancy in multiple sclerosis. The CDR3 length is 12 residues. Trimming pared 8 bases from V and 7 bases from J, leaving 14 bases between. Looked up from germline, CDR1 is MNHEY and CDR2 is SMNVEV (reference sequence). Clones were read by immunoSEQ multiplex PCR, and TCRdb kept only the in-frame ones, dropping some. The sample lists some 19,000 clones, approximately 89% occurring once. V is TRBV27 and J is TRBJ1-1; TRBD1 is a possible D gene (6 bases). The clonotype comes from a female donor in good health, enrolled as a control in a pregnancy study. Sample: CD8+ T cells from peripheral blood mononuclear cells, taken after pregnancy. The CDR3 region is CASGEGGHEAFF. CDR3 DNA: TGTGCCAGCGGGGAGGGGGGCCATGAAGCTTTCTTT.